Reported below is one T cell receptor (beta chain). Antigen: not known. The CDR3 end shows no conserved phenylalanine or tryptophan, and so a read error is likely. The limits of the CDR3 on the DNA are not certain, so only TCRdb's listed CDR3 is given. The germline V gene encodes CDR1 SGHTA and CDR2 FQGNSA. The CDR3 length equals 13 residues, ends included. Genomic DNA, the template, was used for profiling of the TCR beta VDJ and CDR3. One entry per CDR3 protein, called by TCRdb with MiXCR from the reads. The table has 270,000 or so distinct CDR3 sequences, 82% seen once. An expansion of CD8+CD57+ cells by flow cytometry had been shown in patients chosen for sequencing. This sample is drawn from a study of CD8+CD57+ T cells in acquired aplastic anemia. Study-wide context: DNA per sorted CD4+ or CD8+ sample ranged about 0.17 to 30 ug, averaging about 2.9 ug.

Study-wide points: No significant patient-versus-control difference appeared in CD8+ Simpson's diversity. In common between the patients and the controls were approximately 28 CD8+ CDR3 sequences.

This receptor was taken from a human donor with aplastic anemia. Sequencing used sorted CD4+, CD8+, or CD8+CD57+ T cells (not recorded which) from PBMCs. This chain uses TRBV7-2 with TRBJ2-3; the table calls TRBD2, which could not be checked here. CDR3 protein: CASSLGHPSYNYQ.